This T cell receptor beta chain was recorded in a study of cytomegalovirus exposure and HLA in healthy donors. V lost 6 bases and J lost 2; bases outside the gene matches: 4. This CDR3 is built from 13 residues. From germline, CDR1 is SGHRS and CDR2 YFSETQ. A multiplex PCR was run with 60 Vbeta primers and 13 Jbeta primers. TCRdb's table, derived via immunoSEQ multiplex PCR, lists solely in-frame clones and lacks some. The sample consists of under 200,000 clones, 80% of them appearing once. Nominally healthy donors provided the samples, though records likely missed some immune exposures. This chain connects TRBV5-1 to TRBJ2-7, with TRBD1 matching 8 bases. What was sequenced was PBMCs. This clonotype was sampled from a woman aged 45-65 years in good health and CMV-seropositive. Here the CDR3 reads CASNPGGPYEQYF. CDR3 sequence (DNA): TGCGCCAGCAACCCAGGGGGCCCCTACGAGCAGTACTTC.